The clone carrying this TCR beta chain was seen once. Its cognate antigen is unknown. This sample was included in a study of T cell responses to AZD1222 COVID-19 vaccine. The study's findings and limits: White British people made up most donors, females outnumbered males, and clonal diversity was possibly underestimated. Once two AZD1222 doses were given, Spike-specific TCR breadth and depth went up. In the spike-specific TCR repertoire, nearly half reportedly target unmutated variant regions.

The CDR3 loop spans 15 amino acids. Germline V gene data show CDR1 as MNHEY and CDR2 as SMNVEV (reference sequence). Germline trimming cut 2 bases from V and 0 bases from J; bases unmatched to any gene: 1. Here immunoSEQ multiplex PCR was the method, and the copy in TCRdb shows in-frame clones only, minus some. The table has more than 110,000 clones, approximately 85% seen once. This TCR was sampled from an adult in good health. The sequencing here drew on peripheral blood, taken on day 0 of AZD1222 vaccination. The chain recombines TRBV27 with TRBJ2-1, with 7 nucleotides matching TRBD2. The CDR3 coding sequence is TGTGCCAGCAGTTTACTAGCGGTCTCCTACAATGAGCAGTTCTTC. Its protein product is CASSLLAVSYNEQFF.